This T cell receptor (beta chain) was recorded in a study of radiotherapy plus CTLA-4 blockade in lung cancer (dated by TCRdb to 2016 to 2018). For the study in its entirety: Among the enrolled patients, 15% to 20% had an objective response, and approximately 33% reached disease control.

Details on this clone: Which antigen it targets is not known. No qualities accompany the bases; no much larger clone lies one base away. The same CDR3 also results from other DNA sequences found in this sample.

General findings and caveats noted by the study authors: Early dynamic changes in blood T cell clones, together with increased serum interferon-beta after radiation, were reported as the strongest predictors of response. TCR clones derived from tumors expanded in peripheral blood after treatment with radiotherapy and ipilimumab.

The method was the immunoSEQ multiplex PCR assay. Held by TCRdb, this immuneACCESS table contains in-frame sequences only and omits some clones. Under half of the omission traces to an unresolved V gene where checked; the cause of the rest is unknown. The sample table shows about 66,000 clones, and over 80% are seen once. The ten largest clonotypes hold approximately 4.1% of the sample. The study evaluated CTLA-4 blockade (ipilimumab) given together with focal radiation therapy in patients who had chemo-refractory metastatic non-small-cell lung cancer. V gives up 9 bases and J gives up 8 bases, and the segment between their germline ends measures 25 bases. Counted from cysteine to phenylalanine, this CDR3 has 15 amino acids. The CDR3 DNA has 45 bases and is translated from base 1. The germline V gene (reference sequence) yields MNHEY for CDR1 and SMNVEV for CDR2.

The chain couples TRBV27 to TRBJ1-2; the D segment could be TRBD1, given 6 matching bases. The TCR was taken from a human donor with non-small cell lung cancer who had a partial response to radiotherapy plus ipilimumab. The material sequenced was peripheral blood, taken from a patient treated with radiotherapy plus ipilimumab. The DNA sequence is as follows: TGTGCCAGTAGTCTAAAGCACACAGGGTCTCGGGGCTACACCTTC. Its product reads: CASSLKHTGSRGYTF.